Listed below are T cell receptor beta chains from one sample, sequenced in a study of patients and donors after allogeneic stem cell transplantation. TCRdb itself ran the RT-PCR reads through MiXCR, one entry per CDR3 protein. The sample carries hundreds of thousands of distinct CDR3 sequences, 16% recorded once. Input material: blood, either unsorted or a sorted T cell fraction (not recorded which). The receptors derive from a human donor who was either an allogeneic HSCT recipient or a stem cell or donor lymphocyte infusion donor (not recorded which). It is not recorded whose cells these are; they may come from a transplant donor. The CDR3 runs from the conserved cysteine through the conserved F or W. D genes are given only for firm matches. Clone size appears in some rows only: once, few, many, or a class for an expanded clone.

TRBJ2-5	TRBV7-2	-	TRBD2	TGTGCCAGCAGCTTACAGGGTAGCGGGGCTCAAGAGACCCAGTACTTC	CASSLQGSGAQETQYF
TRBJ1-2	TRBV5-1	few	-	TGCGCCAGCAGCTTGCGGGCAGGGGCGAGAAACTATGGCTACACCTTC	CASSLRAGARNYGYTF
TRBJ1-3	TRBV7-6	few	-	TGTGCCAGCAGCCTGACCGGGGCCCACTCTGGAAACACCATATATTTT	CASSLTGAHSGNTIYF
TRBJ2-7	TRBV4-1	many	-	TGCGCCAGCAGCTGGACGGACAGCTCCTACGAGCAGTACTTC	CASSWTDSSYEQYF
TRBJ1-1	TRBV12-3/TRBV12-4	many	-	TGTGCCAGCAGGGACGTACACATGGGCACTGAAGCTTTCTTT	CASRDVHMGTEAFF
TRBJ2-6	TRBV20-1	few	-	TGCAGTGCTAGAGTTGGCAGCTCAGGGGGGGCCAACGTCCTGACTTTC	CSARVGSSGGANVLTF
TRBJ2-2	TRBV10-2	-	-	TGCGCCACCCAGGCCGGGGAGCTGTTTTTT	CATQAGELFF
TRBJ2-1	TRBV4-3	-	TRBD2	TGCGCCAGCAGCCAAGTCCGGGGGGATCCCTACAATGAGCAGTTCTTC	CASSQVRGDPYNEQFF
TRBJ2-7	TRBV20-1	-	-	TGCAGTGCCGGTCAGGGGAGGTACGAGCAGTACTTC	CSAGQGRYEQYF
TRBJ2-1	TRBV5-6	-	-	TGTGCCAGCAGCGAGACTACTACCTACAATGAGCAGTTCTTC	CASSETTTYNEQFF
TRBJ2-7	TRBV3-1	-	TRBD2	TGTGCCAGCAGCCAAGCGACTAGCGGGCCGTACGAGCAGTACTTC	CASSQATSGPYEQYF
TRBJ2-2	TRBV2	-	-	TGTGCCAGCAGTGAAGCAGGGTCCACCGGGGAGCTGTTTTTT	CASSEAGSTGELFF
TRBJ1-1	TRBV12-5	-	-	TGTGCTAGTGCATATTCCACAGGGAACACTGAAGCTTTCTTT	CASAYSTGNTEAFF
TRBJ2-2	TRBV5-6	-	-	TGTGCCAGCAGCTTGGCCTGGCAGGTTGATGGCGGGGAGCTGTTTTTT	CASSLAWQVDGGELFF
TRBJ1-1	TRBV11-3	once	TRBD1	TGTGCCAGCAGCTTAGCGGCAGGGGGCCTCACTGAAGCTTTCTTT	CASSLAAGGLTEAFF
TRBJ2-7	TRBV25-1	few	TRBD2	TGTGCCAGCAGACATAGCGGGGGAGGAGAGCAGTACTTC	CASRHSGGGEQYF
TRBJ1-1	TRBV18	-	-	TGTGCCAGCTCATCATCCAGGGCTGGGATGAACACTGAAGCTTTCTTT	CASSSSRAGMNTEAFF
TRBJ2-7	TRBV18	-	-	TGTGCCAGCTCACCGGGCCAGATCGCCTACGAGCAGTACTTC	CASSPGQIAYEQYF
TRBJ2-1	TRBV2	few	-	TGTGCCAGCAGAATACCGGACGCCTCCTCCTACAATGAGCAGTTCTTC	CASRIPDASSYNEQFF